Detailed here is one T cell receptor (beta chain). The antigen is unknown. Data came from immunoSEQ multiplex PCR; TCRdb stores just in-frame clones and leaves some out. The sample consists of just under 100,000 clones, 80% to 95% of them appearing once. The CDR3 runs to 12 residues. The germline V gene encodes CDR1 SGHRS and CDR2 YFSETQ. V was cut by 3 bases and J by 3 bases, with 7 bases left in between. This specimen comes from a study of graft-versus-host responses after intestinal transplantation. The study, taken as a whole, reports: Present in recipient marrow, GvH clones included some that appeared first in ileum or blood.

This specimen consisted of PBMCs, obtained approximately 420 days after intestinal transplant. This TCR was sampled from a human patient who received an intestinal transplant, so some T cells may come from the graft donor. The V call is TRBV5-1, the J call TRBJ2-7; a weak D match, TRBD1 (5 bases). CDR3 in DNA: TGCGCCAGCAGCTCCACAGGCTACGAGCAGTACTTC. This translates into CASSSTGYEQYF. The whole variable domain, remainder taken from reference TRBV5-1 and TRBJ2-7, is KAGVTQTPRYLIKTRGQQVTLSCSPISGHRSVSWYQQTPGQGLQFLFEYFSETQRNKGNFPGRFSGRQFSNSRSEMNVSTLELGDSALYLCASSSTGYEQYFGPGTRLTVT.